The clone carrying this T cell receptor beta chain was picked up many times. Its antigen remains unidentified. This entry is derived from a study of human T cells and chemical hapten exposure. Study overall: Small volume differences among pooled libraries mainly caused per-sample TCR yield variation. Overall study results and limits: PT1 expanded TCR numbers tracked positively with patch test score. DPC sensitization left the count of TCRs above 1 in 1000 unchanged.

MiXCR was run by TCRdb on the RACE reads, yielding one entry per CDR3 protein. The sample records tens of thousands of distinct CDR3 sequences, roughly 11% being singletons. Time point: patch test 2, 6 weeks after DPC sensitization. Treatment meaning: therapeutic diphenylcyclopropenone sensitization with weekly scalp DPC. Unfractionated whole blood yielded the extracted total RNA. With 2 bases clipped from V and 5 bases from J, the junction kept 11 bases outside the gene matches. The germline gives CDR1 MNHEY, CDR2 SVGAGI. The CDR3 totals 16 residues. The sequence was obtained from a young man with alopecia areata. Some clones in this sample may be carry-over from other donors' samples. The J gene is TRBJ1-1, the V gene TRBV6-5, with 7 bases identical to TRBD1. Sequenced here: whole blood, sampled in connection with sensitization to the hapten diphenylcyclopropenone (DPC). The DNA for the CDR3 is TGTGCCAGCAGTTACGGGGCAGGGGGTTTGCGAACTGAAGCTTTCTTT. It is translated as CASSYGAGGLRTEAFF.